This TCR beta chain was found in a study of PD-1 blockade in classical Hodgkin lymphoma. Overall study findings and caveats: It was CD4+ TCR diversity, not CD8+, that rose significantly by C4D1. Underlying causes for the observed repertoire differences were not defined, possibly disease activity or prior therapy.

This table comes from immunoSEQ multiplex PCR, and its TCRdb copy is limited to in-frame clones, with some not included. The data show about 13,000 clones, about 80% seen once. All patients relapsed after autologous stem cell transplantation, and brentuximab vedotin exposure varied. Under best response, outcomes were complete response, partial response or progressive disease. Germline CDR1 reads SGHDT; CDR2 reads YYEEEE. Deletions cut 3 bases from V and 8 bases from J, with 15 bases between. The length of the CDR3 is 15 residues. To note about this clone: The antigen is undetermined.

Here the sequenced sample was peripheral blood mononuclear cells (PBMCs), taken at baseline. This receptor was taken from a human donor with classical Hodgkin lymphoma. V and J are TRBV5-6 and TRBJ1-6; a possible D gene is TRBD1 (5 bases). CDR3 DNA sequence: TGTGCCAGCAGCTCGCGGGGACTGGCCGATTCACCCCTCCACTTT. Translating gives CASSSRGLADSPLHF.